This T cell receptor (beta chain) was recovered during a study of technical replicates of blood from several donors (dated by TCRdb to between 2016 and 2019). Worth noting for this clone: Its binding antigen is unknown. Nothing much larger sits one base from this clone, and base qualities are not available.

The CDR3 measures 15 amino acids from cysteine to phenylalanine. The retained sequence is limited to the CDR3, 45 bases, with the frame set at the first base. The junction carries 15 bases between V and J, which are trimmed by 5 bases and 4 bases respectively. Sequences KGHSH (CDR1) and LQKENI (CDR2) are obtained from the germline V gene. Library creation used the immunoSEQ multiplex PCR assay. TCRdb limited this immuneACCESS table to in-frame rearrangements with V and J called. A share of clones is missing; checked studies link under half to unresolved V genes, and the rest is unexplained. Here the sample has around 72,000 clones; approximately 91% occur a single time. The ten largest account for over 4% of the sample.

Sequencing input: PBMCs. The chain was built from TRBV18 and TRBJ1-3; TRBD1 is a weak D gene call, 5 bases matching. The clonotype was recovered from a human donor in good health. Some clones in this sample may be carry-over from other donors' samples. The bases are TGTGCCAGCTCAAAAACAGTAGGGGCCGGAAACACCATATATTTT. Translated, it reads CASSKTVGAGNTIYF.